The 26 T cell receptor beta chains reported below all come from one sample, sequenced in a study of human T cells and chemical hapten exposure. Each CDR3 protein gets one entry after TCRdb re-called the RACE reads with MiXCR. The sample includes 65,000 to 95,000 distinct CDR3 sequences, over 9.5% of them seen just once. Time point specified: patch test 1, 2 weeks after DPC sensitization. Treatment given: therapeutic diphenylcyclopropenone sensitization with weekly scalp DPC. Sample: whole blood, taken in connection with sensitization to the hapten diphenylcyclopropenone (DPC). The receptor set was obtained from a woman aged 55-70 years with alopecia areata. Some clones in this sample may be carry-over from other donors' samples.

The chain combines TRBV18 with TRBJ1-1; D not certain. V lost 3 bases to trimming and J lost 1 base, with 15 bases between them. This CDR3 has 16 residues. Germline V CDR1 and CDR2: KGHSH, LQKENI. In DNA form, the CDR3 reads TGTGCCAGCTCACCGGTGGAGAGCCAGGCGAACACTGAAGCTTTCTTT. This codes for CASSPVESQANTEAFF.

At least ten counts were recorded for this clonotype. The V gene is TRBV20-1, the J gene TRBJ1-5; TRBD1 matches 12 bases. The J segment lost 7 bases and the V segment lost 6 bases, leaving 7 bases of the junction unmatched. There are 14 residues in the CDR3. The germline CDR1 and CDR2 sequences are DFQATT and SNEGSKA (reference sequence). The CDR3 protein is CSAKEGTGGQPQHF. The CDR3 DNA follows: TGCAGTGCAAAGGAAGGGACAGGGGGCCAGCCCCAGCATTTT.

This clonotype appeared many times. The CDR3 DNA reads TGTGCCATCAGTGAGAAGGGACCCCAATCCTACAATGAGCAGTTCTTC. Translation: CAISEKGPQSYNEQFF. The chain combines TRBV10-3 with TRBJ2-1; D may match TRBD1 or TRBD2 (5 bases each). CDR1 is ENHRY and CDR2 is SYGVKD in the germline V gene. This CDR3 has 16 amino acids. The germline V and J ends were trimmed by 2 bases and 1 base, with 12 bases remaining between them.

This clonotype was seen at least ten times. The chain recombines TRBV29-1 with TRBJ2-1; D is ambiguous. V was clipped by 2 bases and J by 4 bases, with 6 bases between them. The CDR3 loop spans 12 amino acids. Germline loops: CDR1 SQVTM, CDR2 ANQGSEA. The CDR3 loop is CSVERSYNEQFF. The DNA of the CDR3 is TGCAGCGTTGAAAGGTCGTACAATGAGCAGTTCTTC.

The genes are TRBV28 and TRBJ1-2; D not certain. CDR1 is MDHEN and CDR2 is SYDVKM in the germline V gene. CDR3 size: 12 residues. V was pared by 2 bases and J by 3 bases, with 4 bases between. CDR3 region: CASSLPDYGYTF. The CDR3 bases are TGTGCCAGCAGTTTACCAGACTATGGCTACACCTTC.

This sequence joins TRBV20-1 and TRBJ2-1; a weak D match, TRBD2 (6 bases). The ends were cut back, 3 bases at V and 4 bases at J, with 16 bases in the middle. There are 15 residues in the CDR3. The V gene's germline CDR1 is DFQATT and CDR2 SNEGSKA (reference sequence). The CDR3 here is CSASSRGTQYNEQFF. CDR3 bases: TGCAGTGCTAGTAGTCGGGGGACTCAATACAATGAGCAGTTCTTC.

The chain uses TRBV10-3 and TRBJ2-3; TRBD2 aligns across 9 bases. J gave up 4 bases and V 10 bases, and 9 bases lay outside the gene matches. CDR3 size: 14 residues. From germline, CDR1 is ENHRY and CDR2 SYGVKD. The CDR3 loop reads CATRLAGISDTQYF. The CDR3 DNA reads TGTGCCACCCGGCTAGCGGGGATATCAGATACGCAGTATTTT.

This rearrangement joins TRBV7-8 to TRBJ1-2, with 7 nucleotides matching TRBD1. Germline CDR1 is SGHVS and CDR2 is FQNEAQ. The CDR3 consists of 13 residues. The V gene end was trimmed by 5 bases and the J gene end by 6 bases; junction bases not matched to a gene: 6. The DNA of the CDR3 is TGTGCCAGCAGCCAAGACAGGGAGGATGGCTACACCTTC. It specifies CASSQDREDGYTF.

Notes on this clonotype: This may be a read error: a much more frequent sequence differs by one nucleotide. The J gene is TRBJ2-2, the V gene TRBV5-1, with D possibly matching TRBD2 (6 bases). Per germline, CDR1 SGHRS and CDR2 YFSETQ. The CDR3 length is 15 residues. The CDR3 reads CASSLWRGSTGELSF. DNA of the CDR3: TGCGCCAGCAGCTTGTGGAGGGGATCCACCGGGGAGCTGTCTTTT.

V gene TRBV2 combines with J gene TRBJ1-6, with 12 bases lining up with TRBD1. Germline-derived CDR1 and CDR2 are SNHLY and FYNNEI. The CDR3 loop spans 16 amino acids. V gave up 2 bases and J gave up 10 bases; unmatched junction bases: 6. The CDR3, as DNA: TGTGCCAGCAGTGAAACCGGGACAGGGGGCAACTCACCCCTCCACTTT. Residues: CASSETGTGGNSPLHF.

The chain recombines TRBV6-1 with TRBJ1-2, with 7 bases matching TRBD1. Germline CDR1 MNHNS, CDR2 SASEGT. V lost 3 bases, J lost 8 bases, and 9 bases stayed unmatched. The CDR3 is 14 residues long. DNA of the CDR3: TGTGCCAGCAGTGAGGGACAGACCCCAAAGGGCTACACCTTC. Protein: CASSEGQTPKGYTF.

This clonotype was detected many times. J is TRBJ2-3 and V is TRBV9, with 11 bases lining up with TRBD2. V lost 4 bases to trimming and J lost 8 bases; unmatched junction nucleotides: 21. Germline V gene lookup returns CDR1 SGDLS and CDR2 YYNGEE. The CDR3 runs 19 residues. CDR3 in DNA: TGTGCCAGCAGCCTTTACCCCCTATCTAGCGGGGGGCCCCACGGTACGCAGTATTTT. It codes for CASSLYPLSSGGPHGTQYF.

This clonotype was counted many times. CDR3 in DNA: TGCAGCGTTGGACAGGATAACTATGGCTACACCTTC. Translating it yields CSVGQDNYGYTF. The rearrangement links TRBV29-1 to TRBJ1-2; tentative D call: TRBD1 (6 bases). The ends were cut back, 4 bases at V and 1 base at J, with 7 bases in the middle. The CDR3 is 12 amino acids. In germline, CDR1 is SQVTM, CDR2 ANQGSEA. Using reference TRBV29-1 and TRBJ1-2 for the parts outside the CDR3, the full variable domain is SAVISQKPSRDICQRGTSLTIQCQVDSQVTMMFWYRQQPGQSLTLIATANQGSEATYESGFVIDKFPISRPNLTFSTLTVSNMSPEDSSIYLCSVGQDNYGYTFGSGTRLTVV.

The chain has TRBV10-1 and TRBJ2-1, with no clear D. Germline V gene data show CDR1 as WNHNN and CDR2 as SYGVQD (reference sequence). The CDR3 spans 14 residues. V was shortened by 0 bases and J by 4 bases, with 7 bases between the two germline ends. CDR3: CASSESGTYNEQFF. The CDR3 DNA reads TGCGCCAGCAGTGAGTCGGGCACGTACAATGAGCAGTTCTTC.

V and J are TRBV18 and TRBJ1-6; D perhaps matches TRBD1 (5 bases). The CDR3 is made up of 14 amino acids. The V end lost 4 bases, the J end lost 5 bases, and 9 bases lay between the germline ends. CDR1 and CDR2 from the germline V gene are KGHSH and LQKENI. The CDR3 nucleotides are TGTGCCAGCTCACAGGGACTGGATAATTCACCCCTCCACTTT. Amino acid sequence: CASSQGLDNSPLHF.

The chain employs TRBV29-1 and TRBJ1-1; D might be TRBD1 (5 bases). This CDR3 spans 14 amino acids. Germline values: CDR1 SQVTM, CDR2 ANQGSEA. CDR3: CSTPGGSANTEAFF. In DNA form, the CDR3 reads TGCAGTACGCCGGGGGGGTCTGCGAACACTGAAGCTTTCTTT.

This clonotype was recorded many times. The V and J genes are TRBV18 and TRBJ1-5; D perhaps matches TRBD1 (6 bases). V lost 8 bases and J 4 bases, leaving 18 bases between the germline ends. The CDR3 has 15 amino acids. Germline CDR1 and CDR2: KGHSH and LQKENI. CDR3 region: CASTNARTGNQPQHF. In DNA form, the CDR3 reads TGTGCCAGCACAAACGCTCGAACAGGGAATCAGCCCCAGCATTTT.

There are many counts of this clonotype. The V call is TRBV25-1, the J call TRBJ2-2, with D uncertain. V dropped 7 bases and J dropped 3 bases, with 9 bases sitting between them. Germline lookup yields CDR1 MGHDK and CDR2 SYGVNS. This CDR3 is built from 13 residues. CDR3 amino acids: CASMKHYTGELFF. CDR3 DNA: TGTGCCAGCATGAAGCACTACACCGGGGAGCTGTTTTTT.

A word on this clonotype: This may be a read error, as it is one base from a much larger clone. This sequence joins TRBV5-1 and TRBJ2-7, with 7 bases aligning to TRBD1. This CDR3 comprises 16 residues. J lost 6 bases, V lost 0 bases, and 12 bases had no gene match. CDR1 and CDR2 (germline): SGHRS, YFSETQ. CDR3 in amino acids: CASSLAVGTAACEQYF. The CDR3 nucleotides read TGCGCCAGCAGCTTGGCCGTGGGGACAGCAGCCTGCGAGCAGTACTTC.

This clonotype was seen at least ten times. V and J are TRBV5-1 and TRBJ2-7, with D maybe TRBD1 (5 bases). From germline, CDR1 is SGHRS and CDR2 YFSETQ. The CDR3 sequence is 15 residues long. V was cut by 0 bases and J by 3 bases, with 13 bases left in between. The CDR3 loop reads CASSLDLTANYEQYF. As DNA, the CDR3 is TGCGCCAGCAGCTTGGATCTGACAGCGAACTACGAGCAGTACTTC.

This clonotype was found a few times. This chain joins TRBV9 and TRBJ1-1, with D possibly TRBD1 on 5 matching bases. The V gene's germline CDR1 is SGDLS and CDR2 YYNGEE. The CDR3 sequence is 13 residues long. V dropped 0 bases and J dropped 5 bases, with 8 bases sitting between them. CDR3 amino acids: CASSVEGETEAFF. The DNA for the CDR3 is TGTGCCAGCAGCGTAGAAGGGGAAACTGAAGCTTTCTTT.

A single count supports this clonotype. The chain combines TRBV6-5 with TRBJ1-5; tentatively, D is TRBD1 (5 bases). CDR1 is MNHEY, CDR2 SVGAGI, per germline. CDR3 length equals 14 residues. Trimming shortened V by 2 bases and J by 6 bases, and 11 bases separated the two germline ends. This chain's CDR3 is CASSYRGGSQPQHF. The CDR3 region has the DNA TGTGCCAGCAGTTACCGGGGGGGAAGTCAGCCCCAGCATTTT.

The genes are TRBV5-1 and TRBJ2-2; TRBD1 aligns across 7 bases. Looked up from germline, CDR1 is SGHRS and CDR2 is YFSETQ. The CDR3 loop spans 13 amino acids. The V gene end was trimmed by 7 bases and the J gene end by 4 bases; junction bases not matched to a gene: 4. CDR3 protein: CASEGDSTGELFF. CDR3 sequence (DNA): TGCGCCAGCGAGGGGGACAGCACCGGGGAGCTGTTTTTT.

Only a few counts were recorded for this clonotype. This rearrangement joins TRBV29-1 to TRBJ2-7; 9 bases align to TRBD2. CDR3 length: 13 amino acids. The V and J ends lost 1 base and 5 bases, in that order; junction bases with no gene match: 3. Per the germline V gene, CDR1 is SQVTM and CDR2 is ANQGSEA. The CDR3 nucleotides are TGCAGCGTTGAAGCTAGCGGGGCGCACGAGCAGTACTTC. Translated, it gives CSVEASGAHEQYF.

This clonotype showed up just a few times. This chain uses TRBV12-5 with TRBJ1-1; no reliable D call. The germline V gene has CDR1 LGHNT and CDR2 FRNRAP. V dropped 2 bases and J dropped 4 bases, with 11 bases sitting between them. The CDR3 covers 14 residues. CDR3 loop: CASGLTPETTEAFF. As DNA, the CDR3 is TGTGCTAGTGGTTTGACCCCCGAGACCACTGAAGCTTTCTTT. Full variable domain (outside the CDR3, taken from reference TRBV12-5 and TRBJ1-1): DARVTQTPRHKVTEMGQEVTMRCQPILGHNTVFWYRQTMMQGLELLAYFRNRAPLDDSGMPKDRFSAEMPDATLATLKIQPSEPRDSAVYFCASGLTPETTEAFFGQGTRLTVV.

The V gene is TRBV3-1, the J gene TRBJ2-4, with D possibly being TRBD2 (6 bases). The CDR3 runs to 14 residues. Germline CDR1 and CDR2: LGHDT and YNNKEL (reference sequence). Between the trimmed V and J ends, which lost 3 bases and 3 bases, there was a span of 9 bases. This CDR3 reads CASSQRDLKNIQYF. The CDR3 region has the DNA TGTGCCAGCAGCCAGCGGGACCTCAAAAACATTCAGTACTTC.